Many counts were recorded for the clone carrying this TCR beta chain. Its antigen is unidentified. Thyroid ultrasound, orbital computed tomography, clinical symptoms, and serum thyroxine and TRAb underpinned diagnoses. The record originates from a study of T cells in Graves' hyperthyroidism and ophthalmopathy. Findings of the study overall: Clonotypes that were expanded in thyroid above 0.001 mostly appeared in blood too. Through a model of 13 V-J features, ophthalmopathy was separated from stable hyperthyroidism.

RNA transcripts gave rise to amplified TCR beta CDR3 regions. Initially, a first-round RT-PCR of the TCR CDR3 employed the HTBI primer set. One entry per CDR3 protein, called by TCRdb with MiXCR from the multiplex PCR reads. The sample includes 550,000 to 600,000 distinct CDR3 sequences, 14% seen only once; the top ten take approximately 6.4%. Germline loops: CDR1 SEHNR, CDR2 FQNEAQ (reference sequence). The CDR3 covers 15 residues. Trimming shortened V by 2 bases and J by 3 bases, and 8 bases separated the two germline ends. V is TRBV7-9 and J is TRBJ2-6; perhaps TRBD2 as D (5 bases). Sequencing was performed on blood. The TCR was taken from a woman between 18 and 29 years old with Graves' ophthalmopathy. The CDR3 nucleotides are TGTGCCAGCAGCTTACGGGGTGGTGGGGCCAACGTCCTGACTTTC. Amino acid sequence: CASSLRGGGANVLTF.